This T cell receptor beta chain was captured by sequencing in a study of cytomegalovirus exposure and HLA in healthy donors. At collection, donors were nominally healthy, but unrecorded immune exposures were probable. V dropped 2 bases and J dropped 8 bases, with 11 bases sitting between them. The germline gives CDR1 SGHRS, CDR2 YFSETQ. There are 13 residues in the CDR3. Study observations and caveats: Most subjects had HLA-A and HLA-B alleles reportedly predicted accurately by TCR beta sequences.

The PCR had 60 Vbeta and 13 Jbeta primers. The protocol was immunoSEQ multiplex PCR, while the TCRdb copy is restricted to in-frame clones and leaves out a portion. Of about 270,000 clones in the sample, approximately 70% were seen once. This clone was seen only a few times. Its antigen is currently unknown. The chain joins TRBV5-1 to TRBJ2-4; TRBD2 is a possible D gene (5 bases). Material for sequencing was PBMCs. This clonotype was obtained from a female donor in good health and CMV-seronegative. The DNA of the CDR3 is TGCGCCAGCAGCTTACCGGGAAGCGACATTCAGTACTTC. Amino acid sequence: CASSLPGSDIQYF.